One sample yielded the 32 T cell receptor beta chains listed below, sequenced in a study of blood T cell repertoires in COVID-19. The assay was immunoSEQ multiplex PCR, and TCRdb's table has in-frame clones only and misses some. The sample carries some 500,000 clones, 88% recorded once. Sequenced input: PBMCs or T cells enriched from blood (not recorded which). All receptors derive from a woman aged 40 to 49 who had recovered from COVID-19.

The rearrangement joins TRBV2 to TRBJ2-1; weak D call: TRBD2 (5 bases). Trimming left V 1 base short and J 9 bases short, with 10 bases between. Germline assignment: CDR1 SNHLY and CDR2 FYNNEI. The CDR3 is 13 residues long. This CDR3 reads CASSEGSGGEQFF. For the CDR3, the DNA is TGTGCCAGCAGTGAAGGGAGCGGCGGTGAGCAGTTCTTC.

The chain recombines TRBV4-1 with TRBJ1-5; 8 nucleotides agree with TRBD1. CDR3 size: 21 residues. Germline trimming cut 0 bases from V and 0 bases from J; bases unmatched to any gene: 16. Germline CDR1 is MGHRA and CDR2 is YSYEKL. DNA for the CDR3: TGCGCCAGCAGCCAAGATCTTTTTGAGGGACAGGAGCATAATAGCAATCAGCCCCAGCATTTT. Amino acids: CASSQDLFEGQEHNSNQPQHF.

This clone was detected ten times or more. The rearrangement joins TRBV4-1 to TRBJ1-4; D may be TRBD1 (5 bases). CDR3 length: 19 amino acids. V shed 0 bases and J shed 0 bases, with 17 bases lying between them. Per germline, CDR1 MGHRA and CDR2 YSYEKL. CDR3 coding DNA: TGCGCCAGCAGCCAAGATATAGCGGAGTTCAGGGCAACTAATGAAAAACTGTTTTTT. Residues: CASSQDIAEFRATNEKLFF.

The chain joins TRBV6-5 to TRBJ1-1; TRBD1 is a possible D gene (6 bases). Deletions cut 5 bases from V and 3 bases from J, with 13 bases between. CDR1 is MNHEY and CDR2 is SVGAGI in the germline V gene. The CDR3 extends over 14 amino acids. CDR3 in amino acids: CASSILGGDTEAFF. The CDR3 DNA is TGTGCCAGCAGTATATTAGGGGGGGACACTGAAGCTTTCTTT.

This chain links TRBV11-3 with TRBJ2-5, with 7 bases lining up with TRBD2. Germline values: CDR1 SGHNT, CDR2 YENEEA. The CDR3 is 16 amino acids. Trimming cost V 2 bases and J 5 bases; bases outside gene matches: 11. CDR3 in amino acids: CASSLFGGSAGETQYF. In DNA, the CDR3 is TGTGCCAGCAGCTTATTCGGCGGGAGCGCGGGTGAGACCCAGTACTTC.

The chain employs TRBV5-1 and TRBJ2-5, with 7 bases identical to TRBD1. The CDR3 length is 14 residues. Germline CDR1 is SGHRS and CDR2 is YFSETQ. Trimming took 4 bases from V and 2 from J; bases not matched to a gene: 5. DNA of the CDR3: TGCGCCAGCAGCACGGGACAGCCTCAAGAGACCCAGTACTTC. Translated, it gives CASSTGQPQETQYF.

In this sample, this clone turned up once. This sequence joins TRBV4-2 and TRBJ1-6; the match to TRBD1 covers 7 bases. The CDR3 sequence is 18 residues long. Germline V gives CDR1 LGHNA, CDR2 YNFKEQ. J was trimmed by 2 bases and V by 0 bases; bases with no gene match: 7. The CDR3, as DNA: TGTGCCAGCAGCCAAGACTCCGGGACAGTGACCTATAATTCACCCCTCCACTTT. Its protein product is CASSQDSGTVTYNSPLHF.

This clone was detected only a few times. The chain combines TRBV30 with TRBJ1-3; D gene ambiguous. CDR1 is GTSNPN, CDR2 SVGIG, per germline (reference sequence). V was shortened by 1 base and J by 0 bases, with 4 bases between the two germline ends. This CDR3 is built from 13 residues. In DNA, the CDR3 is TGTGCCTGGAGTGGCTACTCTGGAAACACCATATATTTT. Translated: CAWSGYSGNTIYF.

The rearrangement links TRBV5-1 to TRBJ1-2; D possibly corresponds to TRBD1 (6 bases). The CDR3 has 14 residues. The ends were cut back, 4 bases at V and 2 bases at J, with 12 bases in the middle. Germline lookup yields CDR1 SGHRS and CDR2 YFSETQ. The CDR3 is CASSPGDLNYGYTF. The CDR3, as DNA: TGCGCCAGCAGCCCAGGGGATTTAAACTATGGCTACACCTTC. The full variable domain, with the rest looked up from reference TRBV5-1 and TRBJ1-2, is KAGVTQTPRYLIKTRGQQVTLSCSPISGHRSVSWYQQTPGQGLQFLFEYFSETQRNKGNFPGRFSGRQFSNSRSEMNVSTLELGDSALYLCASSPGDLNYGYTFGSGTRLTVV.

The chain is built from TRBV10-3 and TRBJ1-2, with 12 bases aligning to TRBD1. V lost 10 bases, J lost 4 bases, and 10 bases stayed unmatched. This CDR3 has 15 residues. Germline lookup yields CDR1 ENHRY and CDR2 SYGVKD. The CDR3 DNA reads TGTGCCACCTGGGACAGGGGGCATTGGGGCTATGGCTACACCTTC. Protein product: CATWDRGHWGYGYTF.

The V and J genes are TRBV4-3 and TRBJ1-1; a possible D gene is TRBD1 (6 bases). Per germline, CDR1 LGHNA and CDR2 YSLEER. The CDR3 contains 17 residues. V gave up 0 bases and J gave up 1 base, with 15 bases separating them. This CDR3 is CASSQDRYGGQNTEAFF. CDR3 in DNA: TGCGCCAGCAGCCAAGATAGGTACGGGGGGCAGAACACTGAAGCTTTCTTT.

As concerns this clone: Different DNA sequences within this sample yield the same CDR3. The chain is built from TRBV18 and TRBJ1-1, with D possibly matching TRBD1 (6 bases). The CDR3 totals 15 residues. Per germline, CDR1 KGHSH and CDR2 LQKENI. The ends were cut back, 3 bases at V and 0 bases at J, with 11 bases in the middle. Here the CDR3 reads CASSPQTGMNTEAFF. In nucleotides, the CDR3 is TGTGCCAGCTCACCCCAGACAGGCATGAACACTGAAGCTTTCTTT.

J is TRBJ2-3 and V is TRBV27; 13 bases match TRBD2. Per the germline V gene, CDR1 is MNHEY and CDR2 is SMNVEV (reference sequence). Germline trimming cut 2 bases from V and 0 bases from J; bases unmatched to any gene: 8. The CDR3 sequence is 19 residues long. DNA for the CDR3: TGTGCCAGCAGTTTACGGGGACTAGCGGGACGATATAGCACAGATACGCAGTATTTT. This gives the protein CASSLRGLAGRYSTDTQYF.

The V and J genes are TRBV7-9 and TRBJ2-7; 8 positions agree with TRBD1. This CDR3 is 14 amino acids long. Germline V gives CDR1 SEHNR, CDR2 FQNEAQ (reference sequence). The trim removed 3 bases at V and 2 bases at J, leaving 3 bases unmatched. The CDR3 bases are TGTGCCAGCAGCTTTCCGGGACAGGCCTACGAGCAGTACTTC. Translated: CASSFPGQAYEQYF.

J is TRBJ1-4 and V is TRBV12-5; 7 bases match TRBD1. J lost 3 bases, V lost 1 base, and 8 bases had no gene match. Germline assignment: CDR1 LGHNT and CDR2 FRNRAP. CDR3 length equals 17 residues. CDR3 residues: CASGLDSAGTANEKLFF. CDR3 nucleotides: TGTGCTAGTGGTTTGGACTCGGCCGGGACAGCTAATGAAAAACTGTTTTTT. Together with reference TRBV12-5 and TRBJ1-4, the CDR3 gives the full variable domain: DARVTQTPRHKVTEMGQEVTMRCQPILGHNTVFWYRQTMMQGLELLAYFRNRAPLDDSGMPKDRFSAEMPDATLATLKIQPSEPRDSAVYFCASGLDSAGTANEKLFFGSGTQLSVL.

V usage is TRBV5-1 and J usage is TRBJ2-5, with 12 bases aligning to TRBD2. This CDR3 is built from 14 residues. Per the germline V gene, CDR1 is SGHRS and CDR2 is YFSETQ. V dropped 6 bases and J dropped 4; count of bases not matched to a gene: 4. CDR3 in amino acids: CASNKTSGRETQYF. DNA for the CDR3: TGCGCCAGCAACAAGACTAGCGGGAGAGAGACCCAGTACTTC.

This rearrangement joins TRBV29-1 to TRBJ2-7; possible D gene TRBD1, 5 bases. V was clipped by 3 bases and J by 2 bases, with 8 bases between them. CDR1 is SQVTM and CDR2 is ANQGSEA in the germline V gene. The CDR3 contains 12 residues. The CDR3 loop is CSVEDKTYEQYF. Written as DNA, the CDR3 is TGCAGCGTTGAGGACAAGACCTACGAGCAGTACTTC.

The V call is TRBV12-2, the J call TRBJ2-7; the table's D gene call, TRBD1, was not cross checked with the DNA. TRBV12-2 has pseudogene status. This CDR3 contains 16 residues. CDR3 sequence (DNA): TGTGCAAGTCGCTTACCCTACGACAGGCACAATTACGAGCAGTACTTC. This sequence encodes CASRLPYDRHNYEQYF.

The chain carries TRBV19 and TRBJ1-1; 7 nucleotides line up with TRBD1. Germline V CDR1 and CDR2: LNHDA, SQIVND (reference sequence). This CDR3 is 14 amino acids long. The ends lost 7 bases at V and 4 bases at J; junction bases unmatched: 9. The CDR3 is CASIRRSGGTEAFF. The CDR3 DNA follows: TGTGCCAGTATCCGACGATCAGGGGGCACTGAAGCTTTCTTT.

The V and J genes are TRBV10-3 and TRBJ2-7, with a tentative D call TRBD2 (6 bases). The CDR3 length is 13 residues. The V gene's germline CDR1 is ENHRY and CDR2 SYGVKD. V was clipped by 7 bases and J by 5 bases, with 15 bases between them. The CDR3 loop is CAIMGGVRHEQYF. Here the CDR3 DNA reads TGTGCCATCATGGGCGGGGTTCGTCACGAGCAGTACTTC.

V usage is TRBV6-5 and J usage is TRBJ2-7, with 8 bases that match TRBD1. Unmatched junction bases numbered 2, after V lost 6 bases and J lost 4 bases. Germline V CDR1 and CDR2: MNHEY, SVGAGI. This CDR3 is 12 amino acids long. In DNA, the CDR3 is TGTGCCAGCAGCCGACAGGGGTACGAGCAGTACTTC. It codes for CASSRQGYEQYF.

This clone was detected once. The V gene is TRBV11-2, the J gene TRBJ2-1; TRBD2 might be the D (6 bases). The CDR3 sequence is 15 residues long. Germline V gene sequence: CDR1 SGHAT, CDR2 FQNNGV. Trimming took off 3 bases at V and 8 bases at J, with 17 bases between the two ends. The CDR3 sequence is CASSFRSGLEDEQFF. For the CDR3, the DNA is TGTGCCAGCAGCTTTCGTAGCGGACTTGAGGATGAGCAGTTCTTC.

The rearrangement links TRBV11-2 to TRBJ2-3; D is uncertain. V dropped 3 bases and J dropped 4 bases, with 11 bases sitting between them. The CDR3 has 14 residues. Germline CDR1 and CDR2: SGHAT and FQNNGV. The CDR3 here is CASSFFRPADTQYF. The CDR3 region has the DNA TGTGCCAGCAGCTTTTTCAGGCCCGCAGATACGCAGTATTTT.

The gene calls are TRBV2 and TRBJ1-4; 8 bases are shared with TRBD1. The V and J ends lost 6 bases and 7 bases, in that order; junction bases with no gene match: 10. Germline CDR1 reads SNHLY; CDR2 reads FYNNEI. The CDR3 loop spans 15 amino acids. The CDR3 is CASSPGQGGGEKLFF. The CDR3 DNA sequence: TGTGCCAGCAGCCCAGGACAGGGTGGTGGTGAAAAACTGTTTTTT. The entire variable domain, with the rest obtained from reference TRBV2 and TRBJ1-4, is as follows: EPEVTQTPSHQVTQMGQEVILRCVPISNHLYFYWYRQILGQKVEFLVSFYNNEISEKSEIFDDQFSVERPDGSNFTLKIRSTKLEDSAMYFCASSPGQGGGEKLFFGSGTQLSVL.

The rearrangement joins TRBV6-5 to TRBJ1-2; D gene uncertain. Germline assignment: CDR1 MNHEY and CDR2 SVGAGI. This CDR3 is 13 amino acids long. V lost 4 bases, J lost 11 bases, and 17 bases lay in between. The CDR3 sequence: CASSSRPPMRYTF. For the CDR3, the DNA is TGTGCCAGCAGTTCGCGACCACCTATGAGGTACACCTTC.

This clone has a single count. The V gene is TRBV7-2, the J gene TRBJ1-4; maybe TRBD1 (6 bases). Deletions cut 0 bases from V and 5 bases from J, with 10 bases between. Germline CDR1 is SGHTA and CDR2 is FQGNSA. CDR3 length: 15 amino acids. CDR3 DNA: TGTGCCAGCAGCTTAGCTAGGGGGAAGAATGAAAAACTGTTTTTT. It translates to CASSLARGKNEKLFF. Full variable domain (missing parts from reference TRBV7-2 and TRBJ1-4): GAGVSQSPSNKVTEKGKDVELRCDPISGHTALYWYRQSLGQGLEFLIYFQGNSAPDKSGLPSDRFSAERTGGSVSTLTIQRTQQEDSAVYLCASSLARGKNEKLFFGSGTQLSVL.

Concerning this clone: This sample also contains other DNA sequences that code for the same CDR3. The chain uses TRBV11-3 and TRBJ2-2; 12 bases match TRBD1. V gave up 3 bases and J gave up 6 bases; unmatched junction bases: 2. Per the germline V gene, CDR1 is SGHNT and CDR2 is YENEEA. This CDR3 region has 15 residues. The CDR3 loop is CASSLGQGAAGELFF. In DNA, the CDR3 is TGTGCCAGCAGCTTGGGACAGGGGGCCGCCGGGGAGCTGTTTTTT.

V gene TRBV5-5 combines with J gene TRBJ2-1; 13 positions match TRBD2. This CDR3 has 19 amino acids. Germline V gene lookup returns CDR1 SGHKS and CDR2 YYEKEE (reference sequence). The V segment lost 0 bases and the J segment 3 bases; nucleotides outside the gene matches: 9. The CDR3 DNA reads as TGTGCCAGCAGCTTGGCTGTCGGGACTAGCGGGAAGCTCTACAATGAGCAGTTCTTC. It codes for CASSLAVGTSGKLYNEQFF. The complete variable domain, with remaining parts taken from reference TRBV5-5 and TRBJ2-1, reads DAGVTQSPTHLIKTRGQQVTLRCSPISGHKSVSWYQQVLGQGPQFIFQYYEKEERGRGNFPDRFSARQFPNYSSELNVNALLLGDSALYLCASSLAVGTSGKLYNEQFFGPGTRLTVL.

The V and J genes are TRBV30 and TRBJ2-5; D remains ambiguous. V gave up 8 bases and J gave up 2 bases, with 12 bases separating them. The CDR3 length is 12 residues. Germline values: CDR1 GTSNPN, CDR2 SVGIG (reference sequence). The DNA for the CDR3 is TGTGCCGCGCGGAAGAGGCAAGAGACCCAGTACTTC. Translation gives CAARKRQETQYF.

The chain joins TRBV11-3 to TRBJ1-1; possible D gene TRBD1, 5 bases. The germline V gene has CDR1 SGHNT and CDR2 YENEEA. Trimming left V 2 bases short and J 9 bases short, with 13 bases between. This CDR3 spans 13 amino acids. The CDR3 loop is CASSLKPGPKAFF. The DNA of the CDR3 is TGTGCCAGCAGCTTAAAGCCAGGGCCCAAAGCTTTCTTT.

The chain has TRBV27 and TRBJ1-2; 7 positions agree with TRBD1. J was trimmed by 4 bases and V by 6 bases; bases with no gene match: 11. The CDR3 runs to 15 residues. Germline V lookup: CDR1 MNHEY, CDR2 SMNVEV (reference sequence). The CDR3 DNA follows: TGTGCCAGCAGACAAACAGGGGCCTCCGGCTATGGCTACACCTTC. Its translation: CASRQTGASGYGYTF.

A few counts support this clone. The chain couples TRBV10-1 to TRBJ1-1; the D is unclear. The CDR3 covers 13 residues. Trimming left V 0 bases short and J 6 bases short, with 8 bases between. The germline V gene has CDR1 WNHNN and CDR2 SYGVQD (reference sequence). CDR3 sequence (DNA): TGCGCCAGCAGTGAGTCAGGGAGACCTGAAGCTTTCTTT. It codes for CASSESGRPEAFF.